Listed below are T cell receptor beta chains from one sample, sequenced in a study of cytotoxic CD8 clonotypes in ibrutinib-treated CLL. Profiling relied on immunoSEQ multiplex PCR, and the TCRdb table lists in-frame clones only, not all of them. The profile covers approximately 92,000 clones, with more than 70% appearing a single time and just under 25% taken by the ten largest. Sequenced here: PBMCs, sampled after 24 months of ibrutinib treatment. The receptors were sampled from a human donor with chronic lymphocytic leukemia. The CDR3 runs from the conserved cysteine through the conserved F or W. D genes are given only for firm matches. Rows may omit the clone size; those that give it use once, few, many or a size class.

clone size	V gene	J gene	D gene	CDR3 length	CDR3 protein	CDR3 DNA
.	TRBV27	TRBJ2-1	.	15	CASSSRAGVGNEQFF	TGTGCCAGCAGTTCCAGGGCAGGAGTAGGCAATGAGCAGTTCTTC
.	TRBV19	TRBJ1-5	.	14	CASSIRGNGQPQHF	TGTGCCAGTAGTATTAGGGGGAATGGGCAGCCCCAGCATTTT
many	TRBV6-6	TRBJ1-5	TRBD1	15	CASSPDRASNQPQHF	TGTGCCAGCAGTCCGGACAGGGCAAGCAATCAGCCCCAGCATTTT
.	TRBV14	TRBJ1-1	.	14	CASSHTQPETEAFF	TGTGCCAGCAGCCATACACAACCCGAGACTGAAGCTTTCTTT
.	TRBV30	TRBJ2-1	TRBD2	15	CAWKHRVAGTPEQFF	TGTGCCTGGAAGCACAGGGTAGCGGGGACCCCCGAGCAGTTCTTC
.	TRBV11-2	TRBJ2-7	TRBD1	15	CASSLKQGLRHEQYF	TGTGCCAGCAGCTTAAAACAGGGGTTAAGGCACGAGCAGTACTTC
.	TRBV11-2	TRBJ2-7	.	12	CASSQRIYEQYF	TGTGCCAGCAGCCAACGTATTTACGAGCAGTACTTC
few	TRBV4-2	TRBJ2-4	TRBD1	15	CASSQDRSTGVIQYF	TGTGCCAGCAGCCAAGATCGATCGACAGGGGTCATTCAGTACTTC
.	TRBV28	TRBJ2-3	TRBD1	14	CASRGQGWGDTQYF	TGTGCCAGCAGGGGACAGGGGTGGGGAGATACGCAGTATTTT
.	TRBV10-2	TRBJ2-5	TRBD2	14	CASGRAGARETQYF	TGCGCCAGCGGTCGAGCGGGGGCCCGGGAGACCCAGTACTTC
.	TRBV9	TRBJ2-5	.	14	CASSVARGGETQYF	TGTGCCAGCAGCGTAGCTCGGGGTGGCGAGACCCAGTACTTC
few	TRBV14	TRBJ2-1	TRBD2	15	CASSWARGVYNEQFF	TGTGCCAGCAGCTGGGCTCGGGGGGTGTACAATGAGCAGTTCTTC
.	TRBV7-6	TRBJ2-5	.	16	CASSPRGRKYQETQYF	TGTGCCAGCAGCCCCCGGGGGAGAAAGTACCAAGAGACCCAGTACTTC
.	TRBV6-1	TRBJ2-3	.	15	CASNTEPPYTDTQYF	TGTGCCAGCAATACAGAGCCCCCTTACACAGATACGCAGTATTTT
.	TRBV5-1	TRBJ2-1	TRBD2	14	CASSFAGDGNEQFF	TGCGCCAGCAGCTTCGCGGGGGATGGCAATGAGCAGTTCTTC
.	TRBV28	TRBJ1-5	.	13	CASRGQFNQPQHF	TGTGCCAGCAGAGGACAGTTCAATCAGCCCCAGCATTTT
once	TRBV7-2	TRBJ2-7	TRBD1	13	CASSLTGIYEQYF	TGTGCCAGCAGCTTGACAGGGATCTACGAGCAGTACTTC
.	TRBV27	TRBJ1-2	TRBD1	14	CASSPRTGGYGYTF	TGTGCCAGCAGTCCGCGGACAGGCGGCTATGGCTACACCTTC
.	TRBV2	TRBJ2-2	.	14	CASSAGHLTGELFF	TGTGCCAGCAGCGCGGGACATCTCACCGGGGAGCTGTTTTTT
.	TRBV30	TRBJ1-5	.	13	CAWSARATEPQHF	TGTGCCTGGAGTGCGAGGGCGACTGAACCCCAGCATTTT
.	TRBV11-2	TRBJ2-7	TRBD2	16	CASSPFELAVSIKQYF	TGTGCCAGCAGCCCCTTCGAACTAGCGGTTTCAATAAAGCAGTACTTC
.	TRBV18	TRBJ1-3	.	18	CASSPSATGTISGNTIYF	TGTGCCAGCTCACCAAGTGCAACCGGGACGATCTCTGGAAACACCATATATTTT
.	TRBV6-5	TRBJ1-6	.	15	CASSYRGRNNSPLHF	TGTGCCAGCAGTTACAGGGGCCGTAATAATTCACCCCTCCACTTT
.	TRBV7-5	TRBJ2-3	.	16	CARSLTGVALRDTQYF	TGTGCCAGAAGCTTAACGGGGGTTGCTCTCCGTGATACGCAGTATTTT
.	TRBV6-5	TRBJ2-2	.	11	CASSYNGELFF	TGTGCCAGCAGTTACAACGGGGAGCTGTTTTTT
few	TRBV30	TRBJ1-1	.	12	CAFGTANTEAFF	TGTGCCTTTGGGACTGCGAACACTGAAGCTTTCTTT
.	TRBV7-2	TRBJ2-3	TRBD2	16	CASSSGSGTSTDTQYF	TGTGCCAGCAGCTCCGGTAGCGGGACCAGCACAGATACGCAGTATTTT
.	TRBV4-3	TRBJ1-3	.	14	CASSQDNRGNTIYF	TGCGCCAGCAGCCAAGACAACAGGGGAAACACCATATATTTT
.	TRBV7-9	TRBJ2-5	TRBD1	14	CASKRTGGGETQYF	TGTGCCAGCAAGCGAACAGGGGGCGGAGAGACCCAGTACTTC
.	TRBV15	TRBJ1-1	.	14	CATSRDWWDTEAFF	TGTGCCACCAGCAGAGACTGGTGGGACACTGAAGCTTTCTTT
.	TRBV5-1	TRBJ2-5	TRBD2	14	CASSLVAGVETQYF	TGCGCCAGCAGCTTGGTAGCGGGAGTGGAGACCCAGTACTTC
few	TRBV19	TRBJ1-5	.	12	CASSIVNQPQHF	TGTGCCAGTAGTATAGTAAACCAGCCCCAGCATTTT
.	TRBV19	TRBJ1-2	TRBD1	13	CASSSRQGHGYTF	TGTGCCAGTAGTTCACGACAGGGACATGGCTACACCTTC
.	TRBV28	TRBJ1-4	.	16	CASPPGPSFVNEKLFF	TGTGCCAGCCCCCCGGGGCCAAGCTTTGTGAATGAAAAACTGTTTTTT
.	TRBV9	TRBJ2-5	TRBD1	13	CASSRDSKETQYF	TGTGCCAGCAGCCGGGACAGTAAAGAGACCCAGTACTTC
.	TRBV5-4	TRBJ2-5	TRBD2	16	CASSLVAGGRQETQYF	TGTGCCAGCAGCTTGGTAGCGGGAGGGCGCCAAGAGACCCAGTACTTC
.	TRBV15	TRBJ1-2	.	14	CATSRGQNNYGYTF	TGTGCCACCAGCAGAGGACAGAATAACTATGGCTACACCTTC
few	TRBV19	TRBJ1-1	.	14	CASSLERGNTEAFF	TGTGCCAGTAGTCTCGAAAGAGGGAACACTGAAGCTTTCTTT
few	TRBV29-1	TRBJ2-7	TRBD1	15	CSAHRGTGSSYEQYF	TGCAGCGCCCATAGGGGGACAGGGAGCTCCTACGAGCAGTACTTC
.	TRBV29-1	TRBJ2-2	.	15	CSVEGDEGVVGELFF	TGCAGCGTTGAAGGGGATGAGGGGGTAGTCGGGGAGCTGTTTTTT
.	TRBV2	TRBJ2-5	.	13	CASTPGGEETQYF	TGTGCCAGCACCCCAGGCGGGGAAGAGACCCAGTACTTC
.	TRBV30	TRBJ1-6	.	13	CAWSGQFNSPLHF	TGTGCCTGGAGCGGACAGTTTAATTCACCCCTCCACTTT
.	TRBV6-1	TRBJ2-7	TRBD2	14	CAIGTSGSIGEQYF	TGTGCCATCGGGACTAGCGGGAGTATTGGCGAGCAGTACTTC
.	TRBV18	TRBJ2-3	.	14	CASFPGSGTDTQYF	TGTGCCAGCTTCCCCGGTAGCGGCACAGATACGCAGTATTTT
.	TRBV7-2	TRBJ2-3	TRBD2	17	CASSSLGLATYTDTQYF	TGTGCCAGCAGCTCCCTGGGACTAGCGACTTACACAGATACGCAGTATTTT
.	TRBV19	TRBJ2-5	.	13	CASSRGFEETQYF	TGTGCCAGTAGTAGGGGGTTTGAAGAGACCCAGTACTTC
few	TRBV7-3	TRBJ2-2	.	15	CASSLRWGPTGELFF	TGTGCCAGCAGCTTAAGGTGGGGACCCACCGGGGAGCTGTTTTTT